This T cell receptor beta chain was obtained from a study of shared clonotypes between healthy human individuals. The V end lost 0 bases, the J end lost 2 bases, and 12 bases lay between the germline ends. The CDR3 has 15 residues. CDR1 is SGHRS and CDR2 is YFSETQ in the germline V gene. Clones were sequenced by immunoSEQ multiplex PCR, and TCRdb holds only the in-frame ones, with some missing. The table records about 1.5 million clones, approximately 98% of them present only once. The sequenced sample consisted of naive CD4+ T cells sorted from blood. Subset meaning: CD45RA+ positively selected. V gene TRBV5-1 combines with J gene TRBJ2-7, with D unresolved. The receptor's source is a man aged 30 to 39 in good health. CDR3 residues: CASSLDGVPTYEQYF. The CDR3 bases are TGCGCCAGCAGCTTGGATGGAGTCCCGACCTACGAGCAGTACTTC.